The 2 T cell receptor beta chains reported below all come from one sample, sequenced in a study of T cells in Graves' hyperthyroidism and ophthalmopathy. Amplification yielded TCR beta CDR3 regions, with RNA transcripts as the source. HTBI primers were used for first-round RT-PCR of the TCR CDR3. One entry per CDR3 protein, called by TCRdb with MiXCR from the multiplex PCR reads. The sample holds hundreds of thousands of distinct CDR3 sequences; around 39% are singletons and the top ten take approximately 8.7%. The specimen was blood. These receptors all stem from a man aged 18 to 29 with Graves' hyperthyroidism.

In the case of this clonotype: This could be a read error, since a much larger clone is one nucleotide away. The chain uses TRBV25-1 and TRBJ2-7; D uncertain. This CDR3 contains 14 residues. Germline V lookup: CDR1 MGHDK, CDR2 SYGVNS. Trimming removed 7 bases from V and 3 bases from J, with 16 bases in between. CDR3 bases: TGTGCCAGCAATCCAGGCGACCGCCTCTACGAGCAGTACTTC. It translates to CASNPGDRLYEQYF.

There are a few counts of this clonotype. The chain has TRBV6-6 and TRBJ1-1; D gene ambiguous. The CDR3 sequence is 12 residues long. Trimming took 6 bases from V and 9 from J, leaving 14 bases between them. Germline V gives CDR1 MNHNY, CDR2 SVGAGI (reference sequence). The DNA for the CDR3 is TGTGCCAGCAGGTCCGACCCCGCGCAAGCTTTCTTT. Translation: CASRSDPAQAFF.